This TCR beta chain was observed in a study of cytomegalovirus exposure and HLA in healthy donors. The germline V and J ends were trimmed by 5 bases and 2 bases, with 9 bases remaining between them. The CDR3 contains 13 residues. Per the germline V gene, CDR1 is SGHTA and CDR2 is FQGNSA. The PCR made use of 60 Vbeta and 13 Jbeta primers. Using immunoSEQ multiplex PCR, the repertoire was profiled, and TCRdb retains in-frame clones only, with some absent. Of 95,000 to 150,000 clones detected, around 73% appear once; the ten largest clones hold about 7.8%. The rearrangement links TRBV7-2 to TRBJ1-2; possibly TRBD1 for D (5 bases). The TCR originated in a woman aged 40 to 50 in good health and CMV-seropositive. The sequenced sample was PBMCs. The CDR3 is CASSRQRNYGYTF. The CDR3 bases are TGTGCCAGCAGCCGACAGAGAAACTATGGCTACACCTTC.